This T cell receptor (beta chain) was recorded in a study of patients and donors after allogeneic stem cell transplantation. Trimming pared 5 bases from V and 2 bases from J, leaving 16 bases between. The CDR3 runs to 15 residues. This clonotype has a count of ten or more. TCRdb reprocessed the RT-PCR reads with MiXCR, giving one entry per CDR3 protein. The table records fewer than 500,000 distinct CDR3 sequences, about a sixth of them present only once. Source material: blood, either unsorted or a sorted T cell fraction (not recorded which). This TCR was sampled from a human donor who was either an allogeneic HSCT recipient or a stem cell or donor lymphocyte infusion donor (not recorded which). It is not recorded whose cells these are; they may come from a transplant donor. V is TRBV12-3 or TRBV12-4 and J is TRBJ2-7; no clear D gene. As DNA, the CDR3 is TGTGCCAGCAGTCCCTCCTTGCGGCTCCCCTACGAGCAGTACTTC. It codes for CASSPSLRLPYEQYF.